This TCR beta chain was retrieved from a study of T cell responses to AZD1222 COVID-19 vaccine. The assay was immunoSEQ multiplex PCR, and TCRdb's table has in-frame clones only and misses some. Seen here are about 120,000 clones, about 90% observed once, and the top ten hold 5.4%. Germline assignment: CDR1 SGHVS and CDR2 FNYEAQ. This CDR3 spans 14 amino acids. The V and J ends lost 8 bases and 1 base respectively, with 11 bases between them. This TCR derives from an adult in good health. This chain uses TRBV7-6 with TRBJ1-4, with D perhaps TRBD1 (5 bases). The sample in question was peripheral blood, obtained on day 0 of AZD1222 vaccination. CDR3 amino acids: CASQMGGTNEKLFF. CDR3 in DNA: TGTGCCAGCCAGATGGGGGGAACTAATGAAAAACTGTTTTTT.